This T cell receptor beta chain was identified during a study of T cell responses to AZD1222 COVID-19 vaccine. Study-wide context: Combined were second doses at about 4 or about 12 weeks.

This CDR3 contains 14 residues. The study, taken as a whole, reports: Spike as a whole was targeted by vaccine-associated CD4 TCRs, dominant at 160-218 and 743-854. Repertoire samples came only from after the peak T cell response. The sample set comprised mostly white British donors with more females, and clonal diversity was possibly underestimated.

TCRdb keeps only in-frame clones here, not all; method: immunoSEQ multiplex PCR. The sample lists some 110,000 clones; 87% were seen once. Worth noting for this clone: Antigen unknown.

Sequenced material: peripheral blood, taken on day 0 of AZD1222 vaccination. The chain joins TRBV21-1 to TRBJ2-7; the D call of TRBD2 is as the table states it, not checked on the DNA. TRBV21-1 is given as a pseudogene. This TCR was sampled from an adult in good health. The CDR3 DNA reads TGTGCCAGCAGCAAAGCGCGGGGATCCTACGAGCAGTACTTC. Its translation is CASSKARGSYEQYF.